This T cell receptor beta chain originates from a study of blood T cell repertoires in COVID-19. Study in general: The samples span acute and convalescent COVID-19 from the United States, Italy and Spain. T cells, B-cell-depleted T cells, or PBMCs provided the cDNA or gDNA that served as material.

Germline lookup yields CDR1 WNHNN and CDR2 SYGVQD (reference sequence). Trimming shortened V by 0 bases and J by 11 bases, and 10 bases separated the two germline ends. The CDR3 is 12 residues long. Enrolled during active infection, Seattle patients were then followed longitudinally. How the authors handled the data: Reference gene primer amplification in the assay estimated nucleated cell counts. The repertoire was sequenced with immunoSEQ multiplex PCR; TCRdb's copy has only in-frame clones and lacks some. The DNA was the basis for D and trimming; V, J and clone size are from that table. The table shows approximately 480,000 clones, with approximately 92% occurring only once. This clone was observed a single time.

This chain links TRBV10-1 with TRBJ1-1; D is perhaps TRBD1 (5 bases). This receptor was identified in a man between 18 and 35 years old with COVID-19, enrolled during active disease. The specimen sequenced was peripheral blood. CDR3 coding DNA: TGCGCCAGCAGTGAGTCGAAGGGGTTGGCTTTCTTT. Translated, it gives CASSESKGLAFF.